This T cell receptor (beta chain) stems from a study of a mutant IDH1 vaccine in newly diagnosed glioma. Turning to the study itself: The initiation of vaccination occurred 4-6 weeks after radiotherapy alone, or with temozolomide cycles.

The germline V gene has CDR1 SEHNR and CDR2 FQNEAQ (reference sequence). J lost 0 bases, V lost 2 bases, and 2 bases had no gene match. This CDR3 has 15 amino acids. To note about this clone: The target antigen is unknown.

Sample time point: week 47, end of study. What each vaccine dose contained was 300 ug of mutant IDH1 20-mer peptide, accompanied by topical imiquimod. Clones were read by immunoSEQ multiplex PCR, and TCRdb kept only the in-frame ones, dropping some. The data contain some 87,000 clones, roughly four fifths of them singletons. Whole-study results and caveats: Whatever changes occurred in top peripheral T cell clonotypes seemed unrelated to pseudoprogression.

The chain joins TRBV7-9 to TRBJ2-3; 7 bases line up with TRBD1. The starting material was PBMCs, obtained from a glioma patient whose treatment included an IDH1 peptide vaccine. The clonotype comes from a man aged 40-55 years with glioma. CDR3 nucleotides: TGTGCCAGCAGCTTACGGGGACAGAGCACAGATACGCAGTATTTT. It yields the protein CASSLRGQSTDTQYF.